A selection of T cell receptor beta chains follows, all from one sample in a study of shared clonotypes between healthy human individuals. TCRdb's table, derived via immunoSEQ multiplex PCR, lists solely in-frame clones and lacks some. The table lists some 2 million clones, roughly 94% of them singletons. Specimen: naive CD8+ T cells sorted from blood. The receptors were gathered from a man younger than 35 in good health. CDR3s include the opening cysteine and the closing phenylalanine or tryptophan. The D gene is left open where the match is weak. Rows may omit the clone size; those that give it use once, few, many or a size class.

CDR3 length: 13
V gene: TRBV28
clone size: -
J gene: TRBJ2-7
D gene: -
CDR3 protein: CASTQGNSYEQYF
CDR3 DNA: TGTGCCAGCACACAGGGAAACTCCTACGAGCAGTACTTC

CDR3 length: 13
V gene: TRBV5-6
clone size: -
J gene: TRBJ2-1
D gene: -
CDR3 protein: CASSSDYYNEQFF
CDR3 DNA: TGTGCCAGCAGCTCCGATTATTACAATGAGCAGTTCTTC

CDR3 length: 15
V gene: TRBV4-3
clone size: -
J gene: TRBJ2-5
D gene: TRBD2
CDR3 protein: CASSQGGGSGETQYF
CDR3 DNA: TGCGCCAGCAGCCAAGGGGGCGGGAGCGGGGAGACCCAGTACTTC

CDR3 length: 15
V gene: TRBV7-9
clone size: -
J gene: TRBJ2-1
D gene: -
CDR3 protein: CASSFHRTDYNEQFF
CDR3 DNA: TGTGCCAGCAGCTTCCATAGGACGGACTACAATGAGCAGTTCTTC

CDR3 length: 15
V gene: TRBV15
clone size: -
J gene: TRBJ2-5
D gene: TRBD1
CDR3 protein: CATSRPWTGEETQYF
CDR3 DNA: TGTGCCACCAGCAGACCGTGGACAGGGGAAGAGACCCAGTACTTC

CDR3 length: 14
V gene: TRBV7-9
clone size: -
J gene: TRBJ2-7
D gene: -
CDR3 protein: CASSFPGGLYEQYF
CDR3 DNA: TGTGCCAGCAGCTTCCCGGGGGGCTTGTACGAGCAGTACTTC

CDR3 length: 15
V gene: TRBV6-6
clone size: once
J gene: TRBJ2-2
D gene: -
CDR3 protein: CASSYPTGNTGELFF
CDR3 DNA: TGTGCCAGCAGTTACCCGACAGGGAACACCGGGGAGCTGTTTTTT

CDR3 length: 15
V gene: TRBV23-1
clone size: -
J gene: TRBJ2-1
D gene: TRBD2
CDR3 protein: CASSLRLAASLEQFF
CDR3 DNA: TGCGCCAGCAGTCTTCGACTAGCGGCCTCTCTTGAGCAGTTCTTC

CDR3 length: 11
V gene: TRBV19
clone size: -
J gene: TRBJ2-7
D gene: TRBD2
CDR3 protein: CGTSGGQEQYF
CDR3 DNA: TGCGGGACTAGCGGGGGGCAGGAGCAGTACTTC

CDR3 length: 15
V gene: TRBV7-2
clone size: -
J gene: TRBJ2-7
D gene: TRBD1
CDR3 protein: CASSSGTGWFYEQYF
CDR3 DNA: TGTGCCAGCAGCTCCGGGACAGGGTGGTTTTACGAGCAGTACTTC

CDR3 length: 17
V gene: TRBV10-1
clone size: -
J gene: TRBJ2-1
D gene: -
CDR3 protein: CASSEVGGPGSYNEQFF
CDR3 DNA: TGCGCCAGCAGTGAGGTTGGAGGGCCAGGCTCCTACAATGAGCAGTTCTTC

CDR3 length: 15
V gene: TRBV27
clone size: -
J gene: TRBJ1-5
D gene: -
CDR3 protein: CASSTGVEGNQPQHF
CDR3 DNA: TGTGCCAGCAGTACGGGGGTGGAGGGCAATCAGCCCCAGCATTTT

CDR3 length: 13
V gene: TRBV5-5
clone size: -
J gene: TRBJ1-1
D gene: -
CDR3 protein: CASSLGDYTEAFF
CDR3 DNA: TGTGCCAGCAGCTTGGGAGATTACACTGAAGCTTTCTTT

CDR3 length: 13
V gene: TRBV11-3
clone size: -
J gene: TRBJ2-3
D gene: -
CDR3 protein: CASSLYPADTQYF
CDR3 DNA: TGTGCCAGCAGTCTTTATCCGGCAGATACGCAGTATTTT

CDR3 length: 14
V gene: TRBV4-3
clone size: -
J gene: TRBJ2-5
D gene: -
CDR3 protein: CASSQSLSQETQYF
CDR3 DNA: TGCGCCAGCAGCCAAAGTCTAAGCCAAGAGACCCAGTACTTC

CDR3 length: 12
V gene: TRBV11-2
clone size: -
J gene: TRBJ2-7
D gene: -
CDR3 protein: CASSWGGLEQYF
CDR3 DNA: TGTGCCAGCAGCTGGGGGGGGCTCGAGCAGTACTTC

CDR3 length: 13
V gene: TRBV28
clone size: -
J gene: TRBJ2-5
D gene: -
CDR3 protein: CASSLWQGETQYF
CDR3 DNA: TGTGCCAGCAGTTTATGGCAGGGAGAGACCCAGTACTTC

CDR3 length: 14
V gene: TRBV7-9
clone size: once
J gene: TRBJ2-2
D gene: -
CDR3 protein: CASQLGEMTGELFF
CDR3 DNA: TGTGCCAGCCAACTAGGGGAAATGACCGGGGAGCTGTTTTTT

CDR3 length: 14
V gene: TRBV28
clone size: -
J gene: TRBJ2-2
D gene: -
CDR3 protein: CASRPGPLSGELFF
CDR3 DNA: TGTGCCAGCAGACCGGGCCCCCTTTCCGGGGAGCTGTTTTTT

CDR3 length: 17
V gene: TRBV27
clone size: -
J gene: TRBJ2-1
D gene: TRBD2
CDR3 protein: CASSLLGTSGSNNEQFF
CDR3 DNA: TGTGCCAGCAGTTTATTAGGGACTAGCGGGAGTAACAATGAGCAGTTCTTC

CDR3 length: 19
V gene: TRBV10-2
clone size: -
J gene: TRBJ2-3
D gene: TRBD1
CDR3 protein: CASSVPGQEQQGSPDTQYF
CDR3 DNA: TGCGCCAGCAGTGTGCCGGGACAGGAGCAACAAGGTAGCCCAGATACGCAGTATTTT

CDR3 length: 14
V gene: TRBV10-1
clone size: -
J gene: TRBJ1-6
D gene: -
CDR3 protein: CASSDPGTNSPLHF
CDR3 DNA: TGCGCCAGCAGTGATCCAGGGACGAATTCACCCCTCCACTTT

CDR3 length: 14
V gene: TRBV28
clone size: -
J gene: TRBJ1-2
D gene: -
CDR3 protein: CASSSLDGNYGYTF
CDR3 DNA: TGTGCCAGCAGTTCCCTGGACGGGAACTATGGCTACACCTTC

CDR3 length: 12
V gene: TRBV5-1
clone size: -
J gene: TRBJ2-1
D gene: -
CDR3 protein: CASSADRNEQFF
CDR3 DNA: TGCGCCAGCAGCGCGGACCGCAATGAGCAGTTCTTC

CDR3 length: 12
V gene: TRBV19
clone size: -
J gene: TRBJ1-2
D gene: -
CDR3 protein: CASKFPGQGYTF
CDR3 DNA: TGTGCCAGTAAATTCCCAGGGCAAGGCTACACCTTC

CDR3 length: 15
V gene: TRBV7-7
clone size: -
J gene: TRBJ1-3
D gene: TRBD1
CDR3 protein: CASSLGTGSGNTIYF
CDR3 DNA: TGTGCTAGCAGCTTGGGGACAGGCTCTGGAAACACCATATATTTT

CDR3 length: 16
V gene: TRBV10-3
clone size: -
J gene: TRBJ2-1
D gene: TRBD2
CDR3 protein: CAISDSRLADYNEQFF
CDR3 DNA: TGTGCCATCAGTGATAGTCGGCTAGCGGATTACAATGAGCAGTTCTTC

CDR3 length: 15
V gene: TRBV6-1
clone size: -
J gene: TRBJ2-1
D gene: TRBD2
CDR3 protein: CASRLRLAEYNEQFF
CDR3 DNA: TGTGCCAGCAGGCTGAGACTAGCGGAATACAATGAGCAGTTCTTC

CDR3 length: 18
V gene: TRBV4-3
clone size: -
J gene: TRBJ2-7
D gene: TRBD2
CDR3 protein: CASSQETSGLAGDYEQYF
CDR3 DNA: TGCGCCAGCAGCCAAGAAACTAGTGGACTAGCGGGAGATTACGAGCAGTACTTC

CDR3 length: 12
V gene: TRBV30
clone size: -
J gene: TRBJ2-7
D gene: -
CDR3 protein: CAWSGQRYEQYF
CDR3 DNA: TGTGCCTGGAGTGGACAACGATACGAGCAGTACTTC

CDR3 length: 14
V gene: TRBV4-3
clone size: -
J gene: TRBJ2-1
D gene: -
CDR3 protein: CASSQGTYLNEQFF
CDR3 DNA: TGCGCCAGCAGCCAGGGGACCTACCTCAATGAGCAGTTCTTC

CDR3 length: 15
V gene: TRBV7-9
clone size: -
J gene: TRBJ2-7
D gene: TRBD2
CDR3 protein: CASSLAAGGDYEQYF
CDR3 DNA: TGTGCCAGCAGCTTAGCTGCGGGGGGCGACTACGAGCAGTACTTC

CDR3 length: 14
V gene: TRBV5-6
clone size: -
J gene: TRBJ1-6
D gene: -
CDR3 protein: CASSLRTDNSPLHF
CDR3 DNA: TGTGCCAGCAGCTTGCGGACAGATAATTCACCCCTCCACTTT

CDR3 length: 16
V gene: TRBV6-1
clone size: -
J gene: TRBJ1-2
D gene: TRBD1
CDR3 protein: CASSADRELWAYGYTF
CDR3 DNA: TGTGCCAGCAGTGCGGACAGGGAGCTCTGGGCCTATGGCTACACCTTC

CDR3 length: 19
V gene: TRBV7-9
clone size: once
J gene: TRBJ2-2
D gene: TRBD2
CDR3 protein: CASSLAGLAGDPSTGELFF
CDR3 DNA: TGTGCCAGCAGCTTGGCGGGACTAGCGGGAGACCCATCCACCGGGGAGCTGTTTTTT

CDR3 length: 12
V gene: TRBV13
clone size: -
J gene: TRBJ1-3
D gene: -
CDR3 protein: CASSLGPDTIYF
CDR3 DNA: TGTGCCAGCAGCTTAGGCCCAGACACCATATATTTT

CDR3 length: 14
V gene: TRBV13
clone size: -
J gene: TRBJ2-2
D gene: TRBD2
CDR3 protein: CASSPAGVAGELFF
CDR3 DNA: TGTGCCAGCAGCCCCGCGGGGGTGGCCGGGGAGCTGTTTTTT

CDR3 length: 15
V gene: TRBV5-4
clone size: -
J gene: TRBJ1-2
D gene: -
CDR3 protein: CASSTAAGDLPGYTF
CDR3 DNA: TGTGCCAGCAGCACGGCAGCAGGGGATCTTCCTGGCTACACCTTC

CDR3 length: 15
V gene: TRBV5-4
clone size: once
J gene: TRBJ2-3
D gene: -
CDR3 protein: CASSYTGTGADTQYF
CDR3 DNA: TGTGCCAGCAGCTACACCGGGACGGGCGCGGATACGCAGTATTTT

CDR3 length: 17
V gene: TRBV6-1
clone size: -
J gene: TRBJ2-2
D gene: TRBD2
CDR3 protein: CASSEVLAGEYTGELFF
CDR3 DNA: TGTGCCAGCAGTGAAGTACTAGCGGGAGAATACACCGGGGAGCTGTTTTTT

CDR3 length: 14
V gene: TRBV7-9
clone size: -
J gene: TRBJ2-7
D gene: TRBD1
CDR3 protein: CASDRGQGANEQYF
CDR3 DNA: TGTGCCAGCGATCGAGGACAGGGGGCGAACGAGCAGTACTTC